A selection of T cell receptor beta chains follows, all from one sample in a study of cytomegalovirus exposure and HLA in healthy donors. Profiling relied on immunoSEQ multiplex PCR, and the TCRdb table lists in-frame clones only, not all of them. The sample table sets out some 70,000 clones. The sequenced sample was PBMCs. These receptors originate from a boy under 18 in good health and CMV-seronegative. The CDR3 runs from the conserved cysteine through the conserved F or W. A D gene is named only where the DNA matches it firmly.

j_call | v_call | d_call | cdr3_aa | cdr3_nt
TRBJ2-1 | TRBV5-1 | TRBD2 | CASSLVFSGGHNEQFF | TGCGCCAGCAGCTTGGTATTTAGCGGGGGCCACAATGAGCAGTTCTTC
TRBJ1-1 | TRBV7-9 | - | CASSWGTVEAFF | TGTGCCAGCAGCTGGGGCACAGTTGAAGCTTTCTTT
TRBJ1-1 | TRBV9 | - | CASSVEQSGTEAFF | TGTGCCAGCAGCGTAGAACAGAGTGGCACTGAAGCTTTCTTT
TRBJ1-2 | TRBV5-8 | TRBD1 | CASSSFWRGRGNYGYTF | TGTGCCAGCAGCTCCTTTTGGAGGGGGCGCGGTAACTATGGCTACACCTTC
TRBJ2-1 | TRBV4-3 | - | CASSRTHRSRTVGNEQFF | TGCGCCAGCAGCCGGACTCACCGGTCCCGGACTGTGGGGAATGAGCAGTTCTTC
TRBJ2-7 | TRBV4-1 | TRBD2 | CASSRTTSGGTYEQYF | TGCGCCAGCAGCCGAACCACGAGCGGGGGGACCTACGAGCAGTACTTC
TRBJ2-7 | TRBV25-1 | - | CASSPDGGLSDEQYF | TGTGCCAGCAGTCCCGACGGGGGGCTTTCGGACGAGCAGTACTTC
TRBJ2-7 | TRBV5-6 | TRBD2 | CASSLGGTSGDYEQYF | TGTGCCAGCAGCTTGGGTGGGACTAGCGGTGACTACGAGCAGTACTTC
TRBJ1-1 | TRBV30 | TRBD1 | CAWSVRGGGSNTEAFF | TGTGCCTGGAGTGTACGAGGGGGCGGATCGAACACTGAAGCTTTCTTT
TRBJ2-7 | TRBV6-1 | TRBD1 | CASSVTGGRYEQYF | TGTGCCAGCAGCGTCACAGGGGGCAGATACGAGCAGTACTTC